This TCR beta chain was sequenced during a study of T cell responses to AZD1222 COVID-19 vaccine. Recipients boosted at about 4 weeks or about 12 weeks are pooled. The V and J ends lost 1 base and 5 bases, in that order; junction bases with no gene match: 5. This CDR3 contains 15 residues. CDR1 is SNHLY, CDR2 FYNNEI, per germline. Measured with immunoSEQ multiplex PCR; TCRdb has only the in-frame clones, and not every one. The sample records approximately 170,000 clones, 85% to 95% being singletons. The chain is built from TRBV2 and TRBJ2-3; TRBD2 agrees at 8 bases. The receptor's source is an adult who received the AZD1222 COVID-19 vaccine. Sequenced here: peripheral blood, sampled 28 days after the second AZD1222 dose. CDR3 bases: TGTGCCAGCAGTGAAGTCCGGGAGGGCAAAGATACGCAGTATTTT. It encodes CASSEVREGKDTQYF.